The 15 T cell receptor beta chains listed next were all sequenced from one sample in a study of OX40 agonist ivuxolimab in advanced cancers. TCRdb keeps only in-frame clones here, not all; method: immunoSEQ multiplex PCR. Counted here are more than 65,000 clones, approximately 90% occurring once; the ten biggest clones make up roughly 9%. Specimen: CD4+ or CD8+ T cells sorted from blood, collected in a trial of the OX40 agonist ivuxolimab. The receptors originated from an adult with an advanced solid tumor such as melanoma, head and neck, liver or kidney cancer.

This sequence joins TRBV5-1 and TRBJ1-1; possible D gene TRBD1, 5 bases. The V gene's germline CDR1 is SGHRS and CDR2 YFSETQ. This CDR3 contains 14 residues. V was pared by 3 bases and J by 2 bases, with 11 bases between. The DNA for the CDR3 is TGCGCCAGCAGCTGGGGGGACTTAAACACTGAAGCTTTCTTT. Translating gives CASSWGDLNTEAFF. Using reference TRBV5-1 and TRBJ1-1 for the parts outside the CDR3, the full variable domain is KAGVTQTPRYLIKTRGQQVTLSCSPISGHRSVSWYQQTPGQGLQFLFEYFSETQRNKGNFPGRFSGRQFSNSRSEMNVSTLELGDSALYLCASSWGDLNTEAFFGQGTRLTVV.

This CDR3 reads CASIGVRGAFF. The CDR3 DNA reads TGTGCCAGCATCGGCGTCCGCGGGGCTTTCTTT. The chain combines TRBV2 with TRBJ1-1, with D unresolved. V was shortened by 7 bases and J by 11 bases, with 14 bases between the two germline ends. Germline V gene data show CDR1 as SNHLY and CDR2 as FYNNEI. The CDR3 consists of 11 residues.

This rearrangement joins TRBV7-2 to TRBJ1-4, with 8 bases that match TRBD1. V shed 4 bases and J 4 bases; nucleotides not matched to a gene: 8. The germline CDR1 and CDR2 sequences are SGHTA and FQGNSA. This CDR3 has 16 amino acids. The chain's CDR3 is CASSSGQEGVNEKLFF. The CDR3 bases are TGTGCCAGCAGCTCGGGACAGGAGGGGGTTAATGAAAAACTGTTTTTT.

The rearrangement links TRBV11-2 to TRBJ1-1; TRBD1 is a possible D gene (5 bases). CDR1 and CDR2 from the germline V gene are SGHAT and FQNNGV. This CDR3 is built from 15 residues. V was clipped by 5 bases and J by 1 base, with 14 bases between them. The CDR3 protein is CASSPWGNENTEAFF. The CDR3 bases are TGTGCCAGCAGCCCCTGGGGGAATGAGAACACTGAAGCTTTCTTT. The full variable domain, its missing parts supplied by reference TRBV11-2 and TRBJ1-1, is EAGVAQSPRYKIIEKRQSVAFWCNPISGHATLYWYQQILGQGPKLLIQFQNNGVVDDSQLPKDRFSAERLKGVDSTLKIQPAKLEDSAVYLCASSPWGNENTEAFFGQGTRLTVV.

This chain connects TRBV9 to TRBJ2-2, with TRBD2 identical over 11 bases. V lost 3 bases and J lost 1; bases outside the gene matches: 2. Per the germline V gene, CDR1 is SGDLS and CDR2 is YYNGEE. The CDR3 has 16 residues. CDR3 sequence reads: CASSGGTSGNTGELFF. The CDR3 coding sequence is TGTGCCAGCAGCGGAGGGACTAGCGGGAACACCGGGGAGCTGTTTTTT. The complete variable domain, with remaining parts taken from reference TRBV9 and TRBJ2-2, reads DSGVTQTPKHLITATGQRVTLRCSPRSGDLSVYWYQQSLDQGLQFLIQYYNGEERAKGNILERFSAQQFPDLHSELNLSSLELGDSALYFCASSGGTSGNTGELFFGEGSRLTVL.

The genes are TRBV27 and TRBJ2-1; TRBD1 is a possible D gene (5 bases). This CDR3 region has 16 residues. V was clipped by 2 bases and J by 4 bases, with 15 bases between them. The germline gives CDR1 MNHEY, CDR2 SMNVEV (reference sequence). The CDR3 is CASSLGVQGAYNEQFF. In DNA form, the CDR3 reads TGTGCCAGCAGTTTAGGAGTTCAAGGGGCATACAATGAGCAGTTCTTC.

This rearrangement joins TRBV10-3 to TRBJ2-5, with D possibly being TRBD1 (7 bases). Germline-derived CDR1 and CDR2 are ENHRY and SYGVKD. V was trimmed by 2 bases and J by 5 bases, leaving 12 bases between them. CDR3 length: 14 amino acids. CDR3 bases: TGTGCCATCAGTGAGCAGGGGGGCTGGGAGACCCAGTACTTC. As protein: CAISEQGGWETQYF.

The gene calls are TRBV11-3 and TRBJ2-1; 9 nucleotides agree with TRBD2. With V trimmed by 0 bases and J by 7 bases, 7 bases remained unmatched. Looked up from germline, CDR1 is SGHNT and CDR2 is YENEEA. The CDR3 extends over 16 amino acids. CDR3 coding DNA: TGTGCCAGCAGCTTAGATGTGCGGGGGGGGTTTAATGAGCAGTTCTTC. It is translated as CASSLDVRGGFNEQFF.

This chain uses TRBV7-9 with TRBJ1-1; a weak D match, TRBD1 (5 bases). This CDR3 is 13 amino acids long. V gave up 7 bases and J gave up 1 base, with 10 bases separating them. CDR1 and CDR2 (germline): SEHNR, FQNEAQ (reference sequence). The CDR3 DNA follows: TGTGCCAGCAATAATCAGGGGAACACTGAAGCTTTCTTT. Residues: CASNNQGNTEAFF.

The chain uses TRBV4-2 and TRBJ1-5; D call uncertain. This CDR3 region has 13 residues. Germline V gene sequence: CDR1 LGHNA, CDR2 YNFKEQ. V was clipped by 0 bases and J by 6 bases, with 6 bases between them. This CDR3 reads CASSQDHGQPQHF. The CDR3 DNA reads TGTGCCAGCAGCCAAGATCACGGTCAGCCCCAGCATTTT.

The J gene is TRBJ2-7, the V gene TRBV9; 11 bases match TRBD1. The CDR3 length is 16 residues. Germline V CDR1 and CDR2: SGDLS, YYNGEE. V dropped 3 bases and J dropped 5; count of bases not matched to a gene: 10. CDR3 region: CASSASGGQGGDEQYF. In nucleotides, the CDR3 is TGTGCCAGCAGCGCCTCAGGGGGACAGGGGGGCGACGAGCAGTACTTC.

The V gene is TRBV10-1, the J gene TRBJ1-5; D is unresolved. The CDR3 extends over 13 amino acids. Germline V CDR1 and CDR2: WNHNN, SYGVQD (reference sequence). The V end lost 0 bases, the J end lost 9 bases, and 9 bases lay between the germline ends. The CDR3 sequence is CASSESNGLPQHF. CDR3 bases: TGCGCCAGCAGTGAGTCGAACGGATTGCCCCAGCATTTT.

The chain carries TRBV6-5 and TRBJ1-1; D is possibly TRBD1 (5 bases). Trimming removed 7 bases from V and 0 bases from J, with 12 bases in between. Germline CDR1 and CDR2: MNHEY and SVGAGI. The length of the CDR3 is 14 residues. The CDR3 DNA is TGTGCCAGCACCCCGACAGCGATGAACACTGAAGCTTTCTTT. Its protein is CASTPTAMNTEAFF.

This clone was counted a single time. This chain links TRBV4-3 with TRBJ2-1, with D possibly matching TRBD2 (5 bases). Between the trimmed V and J ends, which lost 1 base and 6 bases, there was a span of 10 bases. The CDR3 consists of 14 residues. Germline V gene lookup returns CDR1 LGHNA and CDR2 YSLEER. The CDR3 DNA is TGCGCCAGCAGCCAAGCTGGACTCTTCAATGAGCAGTTCTTC. This codes for CASSQAGLFNEQFF.

The chain is built from TRBV7-7 and TRBJ1-3, with TRBD1 matching over 8 bases. V lost 5 bases, J lost 4 bases, and 7 bases stayed unmatched. CDR1 and CDR2 (germline): SSHAT, FNYEAQ (reference sequence). The CDR3 contains 15 residues. The CDR3 sequence is CASSPATGAGNTIYF. In DNA, the CDR3 is TGTGCCAGCAGCCCTGCGACAGGGGCGGGAAACACCATATATTTT.